The next 10 T cell receptor beta chains were all read from a single sample in a study of post-analysis software for immune sequencing data. Study findings and constraints: Comparison of patients with controls showed five or six TRBV segments more frequent in patients, TRBV5-6, TRBV5-1 and TRBV20-1 among them.

The antigens for these receptors are not known. TCR beta libraries were prepared from cDNA with unique molecular identifiers. MiXCR was run by TCRdb on the PCR reads, yielding one entry per CDR3 protein. The data contain 380,000 or so distinct CDR3 sequences, around 33% of them singletons. Sequencing was carried out using blood. These receptor sequences come from a girl between 10 and 17 years old with multiple sclerosis.

The chain has TRBV21-1 and TRBJ2-1. TRBV21-1 is an annotated pseudogene. The CDR3 loop spans 14 amino acids. In DNA, the CDR3 is TGTGCCAGCAGCCTAATCTTAGGCAAGGATGAGCAGTTCTTC. Amino acid sequence: CASSLILGKDEQFF.

In this sample, this clonotype turned up a few times. The chain recombines TRBV4-3 with TRBJ2-6, with D possibly being TRBD1 (5 bases). The CDR3 runs 17 residues. CDR1 and CDR2 (germline): LGHNA, YSLEER. The V end lost 0 bases, the J end lost 2 bases, and 11 bases lay between the germline ends. The CDR3 nucleotides read TGCGCCAGCAGCCAAGAGGATAGGGGAACTGGGGCCAACGTCCTGACTTTC. Translated: CASSQEDRGTGANVLTF.

J is TRBJ2-1 and V is TRBV5-8; TRBD1 is a possible D gene (6 bases). The CDR3 consists of 13 residues. Trimming removed 6 bases from V and 7 bases from J, with 14 bases in between. Germline V gene data show CDR1 as SGHTS and CDR2 as YDEGEE. CDR3 nucleotides: TGTGCCAGCAAGGTGGACAGTTCAAATGAGCAGTTCTTC. This translates into CASKVDSSNEQFF. Full variable domain (rest looked up from reference TRBV5-8 and TRBJ2-1): EAGVTQSPTHLIKTRGQQATLRCSPISGHTSVYWYQQALGLGLQFLLWYDEGEERNRGNFPPRFSGRQFPNYSSELNVNALELEDSALYLCASKVDSSNEQFFGPGTRLTVL.

This clonotype occurred a few times. The rearrangement joins TRBV4-1 to TRBJ1-1; the D gene is possibly TRBD1 (6 bases). Germline V gene sequence: CDR1 MGHRA, CDR2 YSYEKL. The CDR3 covers 16 residues. Trimming pared 0 bases from V and 5 bases from J, leaving 16 bases between. The CDR3 region is CASSQESLGGATEAFF. CDR3 DNA: TGCGCCAGCAGCCAAGAGTCCTTAGGGGGGGCTACTGAAGCTTTCTTT.

V gene TRBV11-2 combines with J gene TRBJ2-1, with D uncertain. Trimming stripped 3 bases from V and 1 base from J, with 7 bases between. The CDR3 spans 14 residues. Germline V gene lookup returns CDR1 SGHAT and CDR2 FQNNGV. The CDR3 region has the DNA TGTGCCAGCAGCTTGGGCGAATCCTACAATGAGCAGTTCTTC. It codes for CASSLGESYNEQFF.

This clonotype has more than one count but fewer than ten. The DNA for the CDR3 is TGCGCCAGCAGCTTGGTGGGGACCGCAACTAATGAAAAACTGTTTTTT. Translation: CASSLVGTATNEKLFF. The genes are TRBV5-1 and TRBJ1-4, with D tentatively TRBD1 (5 bases). CDR1 and CDR2 from the germline V gene are SGHRS and YFSETQ. The V end lost 0 bases, the J end lost 0 bases, and 9 bases lay between the germline ends. This CDR3 comprises 16 residues. Together with reference TRBV5-1 and TRBJ1-4, the CDR3 gives the full variable domain: KAGVTQTPRYLIKTRGQQVTLSCSPISGHRSVSWYQQTPGQGLQFLFEYFSETQRNKGNFPGRFSGRQFSNSRSEMNVSTLELGDSALYLCASSLVGTATNEKLFFGSGTQLSVL.

This sequence joins TRBV7-3 and TRBJ2-7, with D possibly matching TRBD1 (5 bases). The CDR3 runs 14 residues. V was shortened by 2 bases and J by 2 bases, with 10 bases between the two germline ends. Germline-derived CDR1 and CDR2 are SGHTA and FQGTGA. CDR3 in DNA: TGTGCCAGCAGCTTAGAAGGGGCCGCCTACGAGCAGTACTTC. Translated: CASSLEGAAYEQYF. The full variable domain, in which reference TRBV7-3 and TRBJ2-7 provide the parts outside the CDR3, is GAGVSQTPSNKVTEKGKYVELRCDPISGHTALYWYRQSLGQGPEFLIYFQGTGAADDSGLPNDRFFAVRPEGSVSTLKIQRTERGDSAVYLCASSLEGAAYEQYFGPGTRLTVT.

This clonotype has a handful of counts. The chain recombines TRBV12-3 or TRBV12-4 with TRBJ2-7; D is perhaps TRBD1 (6 bases). The CDR3 sequence is 12 residues long. Trimming pared 6 bases from V and 4 bases from J, leaving 10 bases between. CDR3 sequence reads: CASRLTGYEQYF. As DNA, the CDR3 is TGTGCCAGCAGATTGACAGGTTACGAGCAGTACTTC.

V and J are TRBV6-5 and TRBJ1-2; possibly TRBD1 for D (6 bases). With 5 bases removed from V and 8 bases from J, the gap between germline ends came to 15 bases. This CDR3 contains 13 residues. From germline, CDR1 is MNHEY and CDR2 SVGAGI. CDR3 amino acids: CASSPDRLRGYTF. The CDR3 nucleotides are TGTGCCAGCAGTCCTGACAGGCTGAGGGGCTACACCTTC.

This clonotype was detected a few times. The chain recombines TRBV28 with TRBJ1-4; 7 nucleotides align to TRBD1. With V trimmed by 7 bases and J by 8 bases, 16 bases remained unmatched. Germline V gene data show CDR1 as MDHEN and CDR2 as SYDVKM. The CDR3 loop spans 16 amino acids. The CDR3 here is CASTQGGGFEREKLFF. CDR3 in DNA: TGTGCCAGCACCCAGGGAGGGGGCTTCGAACGAGAAAAACTGTTTTTT.